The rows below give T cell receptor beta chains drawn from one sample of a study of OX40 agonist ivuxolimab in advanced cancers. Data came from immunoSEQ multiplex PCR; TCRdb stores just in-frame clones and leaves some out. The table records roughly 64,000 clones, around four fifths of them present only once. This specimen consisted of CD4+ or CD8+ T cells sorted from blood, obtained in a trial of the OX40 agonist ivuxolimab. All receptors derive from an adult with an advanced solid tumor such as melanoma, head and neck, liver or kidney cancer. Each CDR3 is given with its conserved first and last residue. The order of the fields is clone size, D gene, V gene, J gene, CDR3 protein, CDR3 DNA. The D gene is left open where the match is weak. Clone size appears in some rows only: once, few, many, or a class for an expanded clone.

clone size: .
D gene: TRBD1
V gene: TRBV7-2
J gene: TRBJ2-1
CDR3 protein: CASRDRGTGNNEQFF
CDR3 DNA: TGTGCCAGCAGGGATAGGGGGACAGGCAACAATGAGCAGTTCTTC

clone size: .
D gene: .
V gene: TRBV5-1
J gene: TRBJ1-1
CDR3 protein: CASSLGVSRFEAFF
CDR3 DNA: TGCGCCAGCAGCTTGGGGGTTTCACGATTCGAAGCTTTCTTT

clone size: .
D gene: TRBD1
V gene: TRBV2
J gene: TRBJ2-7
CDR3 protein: CASHSYRGEQYF
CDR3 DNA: TGTGCCAGCCATTCATACAGGGGAGAGCAGTACTTC

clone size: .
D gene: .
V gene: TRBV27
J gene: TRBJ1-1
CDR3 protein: CASSSGDLNTEAFF
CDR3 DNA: TGTGCCAGCAGCTCGGGGGATCTGAACACTGAAGCTTTCTTT

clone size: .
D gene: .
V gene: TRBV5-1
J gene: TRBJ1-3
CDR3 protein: CASSPGGVTGNTIYF
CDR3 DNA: TGCGCCAGCAGCCCGGGAGGCGTTACTGGAAACACCATATATTTT

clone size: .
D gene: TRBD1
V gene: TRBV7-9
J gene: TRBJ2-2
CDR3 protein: CAGSRQGNTGELFF
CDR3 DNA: TGTGCCGGATCAAGACAGGGAAACACCGGGGAGCTGTTTTTT

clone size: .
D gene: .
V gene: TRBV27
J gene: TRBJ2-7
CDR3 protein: CASSFVGGEQYF
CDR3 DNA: TGTGCCAGCAGTTTTGTGGGGGGAGAGCAGTACTTC

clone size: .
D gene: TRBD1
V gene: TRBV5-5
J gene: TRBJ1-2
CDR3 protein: CASSLITGGGYGYTF
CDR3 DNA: TGTGCCAGCAGCTTAATAACAGGGGGTGGGTATGGCTACACCTTC

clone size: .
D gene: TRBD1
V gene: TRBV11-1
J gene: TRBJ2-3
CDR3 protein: CASSQRDRGSTDTQYF
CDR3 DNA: TGTGCCAGCAGCCAACGGGACAGGGGGAGCACAGATACGCAGTATTTT

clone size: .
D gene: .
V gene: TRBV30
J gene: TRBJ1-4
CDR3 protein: CAWSHRGRGRNEKLFF
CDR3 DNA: TGTGCCTGGAGTCACCGTGGTAGGGGTCGTAATGAAAAACTGTTTTTT

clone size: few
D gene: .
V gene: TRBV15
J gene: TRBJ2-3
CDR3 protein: CATSRLNPGDTQYF
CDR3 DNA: TGTGCCACCAGCAGATTAAACCCCGGGGATACGCAGTATTTT

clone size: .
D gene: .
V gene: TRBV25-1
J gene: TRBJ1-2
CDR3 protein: CASSARGRSGYTF
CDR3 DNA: TGTGCCAGCAGCGCTCGGGGGCGTAGTGGCTACACCTTC

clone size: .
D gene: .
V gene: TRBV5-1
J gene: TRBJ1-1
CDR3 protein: CASSFSRGMNTEAFF
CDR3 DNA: TGCGCCAGCAGCTTTTCCCGGGGAATGAACACTGAAGCTTTCTTT

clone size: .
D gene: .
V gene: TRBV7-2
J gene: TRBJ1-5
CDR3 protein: CASRQDNGNQPQHF
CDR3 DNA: TGTGCCAGCAGACAAGACAACGGCAATCAGCCCCAGCATTTT

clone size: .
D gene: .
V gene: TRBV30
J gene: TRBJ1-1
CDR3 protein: CAWSVNWNTEAFF
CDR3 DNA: TGTGCCTGGAGTGTTAATTGGAACACTGAAGCTTTCTTT

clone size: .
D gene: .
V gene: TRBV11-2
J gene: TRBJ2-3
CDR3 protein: CASSLNRGVTDTQYF
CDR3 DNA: TGTGCCAGCAGCTTAAATCGCGGGGTCACAGATACGCAGTATTTT

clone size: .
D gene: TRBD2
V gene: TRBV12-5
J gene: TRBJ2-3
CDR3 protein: CASGLSTSRLTDTQYF
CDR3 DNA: TGTGCTAGTGGATTATCGACTAGCAGACTCACAGATACGCAGTATTTT

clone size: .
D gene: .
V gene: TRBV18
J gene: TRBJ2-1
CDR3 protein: CASSTSNSYNEQFF
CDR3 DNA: TGTGCCAGCTCGACTAGTAACTCCTACAATGAGCAGTTCTTC

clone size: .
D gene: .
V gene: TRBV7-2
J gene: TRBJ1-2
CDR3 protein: CASSPTTGYGYTF
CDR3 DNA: TGTGCCAGCAGCCCCACGACAGGCTATGGCTACACCTTC

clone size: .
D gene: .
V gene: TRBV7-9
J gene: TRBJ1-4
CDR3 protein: CASSPPGGEKLFF
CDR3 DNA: TGTGCCAGCAGCCCGCCGGGTGGGGAAAAACTGTTTTTT

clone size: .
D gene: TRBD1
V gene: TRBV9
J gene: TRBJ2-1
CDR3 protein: CASSAWTGDFNEQFF
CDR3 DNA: TGTGCCAGCAGCGCCTGGACAGGGGACTTCAATGAGCAGTTCTTC

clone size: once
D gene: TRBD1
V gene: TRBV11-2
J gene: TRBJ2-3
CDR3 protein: CASRSGTGVTDTQYF
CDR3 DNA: TGTGCCAGCAGATCCGGGACAGGGGTGACAGATACGCAGTATTTT

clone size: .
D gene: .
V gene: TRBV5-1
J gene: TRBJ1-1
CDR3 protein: CASNRGTNTEAFF
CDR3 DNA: TGCGCCAGCAACCGGGGTACGAACACTGAAGCTTTCTTT

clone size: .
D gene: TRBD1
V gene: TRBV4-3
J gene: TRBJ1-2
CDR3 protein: CASSPEGQGYGYTF
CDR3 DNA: TGCGCCAGCAGCCCAGAGGGACAGGGCTATGGCTACACCTTC

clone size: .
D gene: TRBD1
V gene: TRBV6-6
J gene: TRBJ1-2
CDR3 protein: CASSYTGESYGYTF
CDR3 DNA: TGTGCCAGCAGTTACACAGGGGAATCCTATGGCTACACCTTC

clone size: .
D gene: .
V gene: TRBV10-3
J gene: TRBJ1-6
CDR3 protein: CAISEGSQLNSPLHF
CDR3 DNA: TGTGCCATCAGTGAGGGGTCACAGCTTAATTCACCCCTCCACTTT

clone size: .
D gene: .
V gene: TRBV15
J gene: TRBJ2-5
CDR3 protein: CATSRDMRGRGETQYF
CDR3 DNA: TGTGCCACCAGCAGAGATATGAGGGGTAGAGGAGAGACCCAGTACTTC

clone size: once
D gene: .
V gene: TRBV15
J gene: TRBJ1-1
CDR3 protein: CATSLNRENTEAFF
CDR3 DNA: TGTGCCACCAGCTTAAACAGGGAGAACACTGAAGCTTTCTTT

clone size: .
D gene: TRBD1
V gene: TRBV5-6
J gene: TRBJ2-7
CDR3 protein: CASSFGDRVYEQYF
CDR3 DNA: TGTGCCAGCAGCTTTGGGGACAGGGTGTACGAGCAGTACTTC

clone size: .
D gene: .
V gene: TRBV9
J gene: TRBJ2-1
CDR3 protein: CASSGVLNEQFF
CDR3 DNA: TGTGCCAGCAGCGGGGTCCTAAATGAGCAGTTCTTC

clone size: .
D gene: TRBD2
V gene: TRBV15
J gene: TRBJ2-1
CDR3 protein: CATSRDQVSGRGSSYNEQFF
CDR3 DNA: TGTGCCACCAGCAGAGATCAAGTTAGCGGGAGGGGTAGCTCCTACAATGAGCAGTTCTTC

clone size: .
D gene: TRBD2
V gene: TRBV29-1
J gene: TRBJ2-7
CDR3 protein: CSVRAGDITNF
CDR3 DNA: TGCAGCGTCCGAGCGGGGGACATCACGAACTTC

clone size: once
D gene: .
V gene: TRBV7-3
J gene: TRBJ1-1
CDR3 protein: CASSFSARSNTEAFF
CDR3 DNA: TGTGCCAGCAGCTTCTCAGCCAGATCGAACACTGAAGCTTTCTTT

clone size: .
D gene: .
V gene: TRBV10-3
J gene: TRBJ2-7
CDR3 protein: CAISPGPGRSYEQYF
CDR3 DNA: TGTGCCATCAGCCCCGGTCCGGGACGTTCCTACGAGCAGTACTTC

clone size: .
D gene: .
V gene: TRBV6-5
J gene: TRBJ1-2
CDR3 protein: CASSYSVEVNYGYTF
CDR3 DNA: TGTGCCAGCAGTTACTCGGTGGAGGTAAACTATGGCTACACCTTC

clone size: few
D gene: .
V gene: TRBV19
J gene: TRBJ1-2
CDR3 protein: CASSAYSGLGYGYTF
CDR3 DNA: TGTGCCAGTAGTGCGTACTCGGGACTTGGCTATGGCTACACCTTC

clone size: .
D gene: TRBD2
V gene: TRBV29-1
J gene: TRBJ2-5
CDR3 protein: CSVDSGFQETQYF
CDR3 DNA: TGCAGCGTTGATAGCGGGTTCCAAGAGACCCAGTACTTC

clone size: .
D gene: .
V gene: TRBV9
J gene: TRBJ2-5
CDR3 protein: CASSRGSGDGLETQYF
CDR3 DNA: TGTGCCAGCAGCAGGGGCAGTGGAGACGGGTTGGAGACCCAGTACTTC

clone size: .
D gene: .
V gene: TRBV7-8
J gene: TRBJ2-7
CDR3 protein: CASSAREGRPYEQYF
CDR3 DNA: TGTGCCAGCAGCGCCCGGGAAGGGCGTCCCTACGAGCAGTACTTC